This TCR beta chain was observed in a study of technical replicates of blood from a few donors. Per germline, CDR1 MNHEY and CDR2 SVGAGI. This CDR3 spans 13 amino acids. The V and J ends lost 6 bases and 8 bases respectively, with 14 bases between them. Here immunoSEQ multiplex PCR was the method, and the copy in TCRdb shows in-frame clones only, minus some. The repertoire holds under 100,000 clones, with about 94% as singletons. This receptor was obtained from a human donor in good health. The sequenced sample was T cells isolated from PBMCs. This chain uses TRBV6-5 with TRBJ2-1; D may be TRBD1 (6 bases). The CDR3 loop reads CASSRGQSHEQFF. The CDR3 nucleotides read TGTGCCAGCAGCCGAGGACAGAGCCATGAGCAGTTCTTC.